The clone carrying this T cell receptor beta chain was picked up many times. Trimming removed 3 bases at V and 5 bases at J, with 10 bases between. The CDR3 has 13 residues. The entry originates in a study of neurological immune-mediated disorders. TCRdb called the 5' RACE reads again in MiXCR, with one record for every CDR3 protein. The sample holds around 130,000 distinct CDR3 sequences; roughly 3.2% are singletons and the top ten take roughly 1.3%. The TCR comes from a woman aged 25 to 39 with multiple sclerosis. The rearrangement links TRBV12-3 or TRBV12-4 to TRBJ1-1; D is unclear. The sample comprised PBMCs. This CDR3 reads CASSFGFRTEAFF. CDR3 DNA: TGTGCCAGCAGTTTTGGTTTTAGGACTGAAGCTTTCTTT.